A selection of T cell receptor beta chains follows, all from one sample in a study of T cell responses to AZD1222 COVID-19 vaccine. TCRdb's copy holds only in-frame clones and misses some; the assay was immunoSEQ multiplex PCR. The sample has about 88,000 clones; about 89% are singletons. Specimen: peripheral blood, collected 28 days after the second AZD1222 dose. The origin of the receptors is an adult who received the AZD1222 COVID-19 vaccine. CDR3s include the opening cysteine and the closing phenylalanine or tryptophan. D genes are given only for firm matches. The size of a clone is reported for some rows only, either as once, few or many, or as a class for expanded clones.

D gene	V gene	J gene	clone size	CDR3 DNA	CDR3 protein
-	TRBV4-1	TRBJ1-1	-	TGCGCCAGCAGCTCCTCCGGGACCCCGGCAACTGAAGCTTTCTTT	CASSSSGTPATEAFF
-	TRBV7-3	TRBJ1-2	-	TGTGCCAGCAGCTTAACGCATCAGGGTGGTCGTGGCTACACCTTC	CASSLTHQGGRGYTF
TRBD1	TRBV3-1/TRBV3-2	TRBJ1-5	-	TGTGCCAGCAGCCCGACAGGGGGCGGACAGCCCCAGCATTTT	CASSPTGGGQPQHF
-	TRBV5-1	TRBJ2-1	-	TGCGCCAGCAGCGCGGACTATCTCTACAATGAGCAGTTCTTC	CASSADYLYNEQFF
TRBD2	TRBV5-4	TRBJ2-1	-	TGTGCCAGCAGCTTGGCCATAGGACTAGCGGGGGGTGGGGAGCAGTTCTTC	CASSLAIGLAGGGEQFF
-	TRBV3-1/TRBV3-2	TRBJ1-3	-	TGTGCCAGCAGCCAGGGGCGAAACACCATATATTTT	CASSQGRNTIYF
-	TRBV4-1	TRBJ2-5	-	TGCGCCAGCAGCCAGGGGCTGGTGAACCCAGGGGAGACCCAGTACTTC	CASSQGLVNPGETQYF
-	TRBV18	TRBJ2-1	-	TGTGCCAGCTCACCGACCCCCTCTTCTGGGAATGAGCAGTTCTTC	CASSPTPSSGNEQFF
-	TRBV7-2	TRBJ1-1	-	TGTGCCAGCAGCTTAGACGGTCGGAGTTCTGAAGCTTTCTTT	CASSLDGRSSEAFF
-	TRBV5-1	TRBJ1-4	few	TGCGCCAGCAGCTTTTCCTGGGGTGAAAAACTGTTTTTT	CASSFSWGEKLFF
-	TRBV5-8	TRBJ2-5	-	TGTGCCAGCAGCTTGGAGGGACGGCAACAAGAGACCCAGTACTTC	CASSLEGRQQETQYF
-	TRBV15	TRBJ1-1	once	TGTGCCACCAGCAGAGAGGCCCCCGCAACTGAAGCTTTCTTT	CATSREAPATEAFF
-	TRBV4-1	TRBJ1-5	-	TGCGCCAGCAGCCATGGGCAGGGTGATCAGCCCCAGCATTTT	CASSHGQGDQPQHF
-	TRBV6-1	TRBJ1-3	-	TGTGCCAGCAGTGAAGCAACAGCCCTCGGAAACACCATATATTTT	CASSEATALGNTIYF
TRBD2	TRBV5-3	TRBJ2-4	-	TGTGCCAGAAGCTACGGACTAGCGGGGGAAATTCGGAACATTCAGTACTTC	CARSYGLAGEIRNIQYF
-	TRBV5-4	TRBJ1-5	-	TGTGCCAGCAGCTTGGCGGGGAACGGTCAGCCCCAGCATTTT	CASSLAGNGQPQHF
TRBD1	TRBV6-5	TRBJ1-1	few	TGTGCCAGCAGTTCTGGGGGACAGGGAGAGGTTGAAGCTTTCTTT	CASSSGGQGEVEAFF
-	TRBV18	TRBJ1-1	few	TGTGCCAGCTCACCACGCACGGGGCAGAACACTGAAGCTTTCTTT	CASSPRTGQNTEAFF
-	TRBV3-1/TRBV3-2	TRBJ1-2	-	TGTGCCAGCACCCGGGGAAACTATGGCTACACCTTC	CASTRGNYGYTF
-	TRBV25-1	TRBJ1-3	-	TGTGCCAGCAGTGAACCAGGGGACGCTGGAAACACCATATATTTT	CASSEPGDAGNTIYF
TRBD1	TRBV7-9	TRBJ1-5	-	TGTGCCAGCAGCTTAACAGGGGGAGGTCAGCCCCAGCATTTT	CASSLTGGGQPQHF
-	TRBV7-2	TRBJ2-3	-	TGTGCCAGCAGCTTAGCGGGGGGAACAGATACGCAGTATTTT	CASSLAGGTDTQYF
-	TRBV2	TRBJ1-1	few	TGTGCCAGCAGCTCTACCGTCATGAACACTGAAGCTTTCTTT	CASSSTVMNTEAFF
-	TRBV20-1	TRBJ1-5	-	TGCAGTGCTAGTAATGGGGCGACAAGCAATCAGCCCCAGCATTTT	CSASNGATSNQPQHF
-	TRBV2	TRBJ1-4	-	TGTGCCAGCAGTTACCGTACTAATGAAAAACTGTTTTTT	CASSYRTNEKLFF
-	TRBV4-1	TRBJ1-1	-	TGCGCCAGCAGCCAAGACGGGTCGAACACTGAAGCTTTCTTT	CASSQDGSNTEAFF
TRBD1	TRBV5-1	TRBJ2-5	-	TGCGCCAGCAGCTTGGAGGGGGCAGAGACCCAGTACTTC	CASSLEGAETQYF
TRBD1	TRBV30	TRBJ1-6	-	TGTGCCTGGAGTGTCGGGACAGCTAATTCACCCCTCCACTTT	CAWSVGTANSPLHF
-	TRBV5-1	TRBJ1-4	-	TGCGCCAGCAGCCTGGGGAGACAAGGGGATGAAAAACTGTTTTTT	CASSLGRQGDEKLFF
-	TRBV5-4	TRBJ1-1	-	TGTGCCAGCAGCTTGGGGGGTGGCAGCATGAACACTGAAGCTTTCTTT	CASSLGGGSMNTEAFF
-	TRBV9	TRBJ2-3	-	TGTGCCAGCAGCCCTCCGATGTCAGATACGCAGTATTTT	CASSPPMSDTQYF
TRBD1	TRBV7-9	TRBJ1-4	-	TGTGCCAGCAGCCGCCGGGACAGCGAGCTTAATGAAAAACTGTTTTTT	CASSRRDSELNEKLFF
-	TRBV11-2	TRBJ2-7	-	TGTGCCAGCAGCTTGAGGGAACTTCGGACCTACGAGCAGTACTTC	CASSLRELRTYEQYF
TRBD1	TRBV4-1	TRBJ1-3	-	TGCGCCAGCAGCCAAGCTGCTGGACAGGGGGTCTCTGGAAACACCATATATTTT	CASSQAAGQGVSGNTIYF
-	TRBV2	TRBJ2-3	once	TGTGCCAGCAGTTACGCAGATACGCAGTATTTT	CASSYADTQYF
TRBD1	TRBV2	TRBJ2-5	-	TGTGCCAGCAGTTCCCGGACAGGGGGCCCATCGGAGTTCCAGTACTTC	CASSSRTGGPSEFQYF
TRBD1	TRBV5-1	TRBJ1-1	-	TGCGCCAGCAGCTTGGACAGGGGCACTGAAGCTTTCTTT	CASSLDRGTEAFF
-	TRBV9	TRBJ2-3	-	TGTGCCAGCAGCGTCAATTTGGCGGCAGATACGCAGTATTTT	CASSVNLAADTQYF
TRBD2	TRBV9	TRBJ2-3	once	TGTGCCAGCAGCCCAGGAGTGGGCGGGGGGGCCTATCCTACGCAGTATTTT	CASSPGVGGGAYPTQYF
-	TRBV7-3	TRBJ2-2	-	TGTGCCAGCAGTCAGAGGTCGGCCGGGGAGCTGTTTTTT	CASSQRSAGELFF